This TCR beta chain emerged from a study of neurological immune-mediated disorders. Regarding the study as a whole: With the multiple sclerosis repertoire cluster, neither clinical nor MRI features showed any association. Expanded clones shared no identical CDR3 amino acid sequences across subjects, which suggested private TCR-beta repertoires in all groups.

5'RACE with 10-nucleotide random UMIs produced the cDNA. TCRdb redid the calling of the 5' RACE reads with MiXCR, one entry per CDR3 protein. The sample holds about 95,000 distinct CDR3 sequences, around 3.3% seen once. This CDR3 has 15 amino acids. Germline CDR1 ENHRY, CDR2 SYGVKD. V lost 3 bases to trimming and J lost 10 bases; unmatched junction nucleotides: 11. The table lists this clonotype with many counts. Its antigen is currently unknown. Sequences were obtained from PBMCs. This chain joins TRBV10-3 and TRBJ1-5; TRBD1 agrees at 8 bases. The TCR comes from a woman aged 18-29 years with multiple sclerosis. The CDR3 region is CAISEEQGVTRPQHF. As DNA, the CDR3 is TGTGCCATCAGTGAAGAACAGGGGGTGACTCGTCCCCAGCATTTT.